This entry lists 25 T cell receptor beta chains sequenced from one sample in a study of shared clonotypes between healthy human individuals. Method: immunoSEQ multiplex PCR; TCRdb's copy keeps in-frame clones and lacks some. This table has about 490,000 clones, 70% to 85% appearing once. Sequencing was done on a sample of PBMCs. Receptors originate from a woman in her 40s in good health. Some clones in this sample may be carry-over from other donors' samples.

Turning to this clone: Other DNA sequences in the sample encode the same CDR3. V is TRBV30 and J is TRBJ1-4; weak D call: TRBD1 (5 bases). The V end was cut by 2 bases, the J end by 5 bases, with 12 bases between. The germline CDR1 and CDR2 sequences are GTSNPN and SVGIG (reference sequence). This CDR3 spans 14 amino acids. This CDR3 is CAWSLGGGNEKLFF. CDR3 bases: TGTGCCTGGAGTCTTGGGGGGGGAAATGAAAAACTGTTTTTT.

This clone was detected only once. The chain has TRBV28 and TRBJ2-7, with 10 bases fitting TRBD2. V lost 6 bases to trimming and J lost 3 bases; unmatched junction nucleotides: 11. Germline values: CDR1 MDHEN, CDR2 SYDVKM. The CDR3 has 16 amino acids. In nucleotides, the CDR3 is TGTGCCAGCAGGTACTCGAGGACTAGCGGAGGCTACGAGCAGTACTTC. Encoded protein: CASRYSRTSGGYEQYF.

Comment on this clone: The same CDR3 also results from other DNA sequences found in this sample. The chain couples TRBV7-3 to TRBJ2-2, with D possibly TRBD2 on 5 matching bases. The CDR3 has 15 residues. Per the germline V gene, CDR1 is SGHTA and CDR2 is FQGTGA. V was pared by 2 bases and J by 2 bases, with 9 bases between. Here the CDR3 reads CASSLGLANTGELFF. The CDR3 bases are TGTGCCAGCAGCTTAGGGCTAGCTAACACCGGGGAGCTGTTTTTT.

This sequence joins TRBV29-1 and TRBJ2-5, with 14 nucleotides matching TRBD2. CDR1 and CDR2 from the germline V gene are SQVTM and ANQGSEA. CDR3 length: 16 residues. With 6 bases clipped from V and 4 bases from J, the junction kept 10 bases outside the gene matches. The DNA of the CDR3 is TGCAGCGTCGGAGCCGGGACTAGCGGGAGTGGAGAGACCCAGTACTTC. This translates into CSVGAGTSGSGETQYF.

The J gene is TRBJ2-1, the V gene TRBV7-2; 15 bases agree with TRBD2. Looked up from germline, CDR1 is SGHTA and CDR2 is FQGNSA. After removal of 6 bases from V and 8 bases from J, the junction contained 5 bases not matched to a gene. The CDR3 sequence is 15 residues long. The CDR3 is CASREGLAGGDEQFF. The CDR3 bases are TGTGCCAGCAGGGAGGGACTAGCGGGAGGCGATGAGCAGTTCTTC.

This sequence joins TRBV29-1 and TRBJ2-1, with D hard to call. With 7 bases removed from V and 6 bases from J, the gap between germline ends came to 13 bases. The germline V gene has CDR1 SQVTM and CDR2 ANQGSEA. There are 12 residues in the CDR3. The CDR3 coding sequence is TGCAGCGCCGGACGTAGGGCCAATGAGCAGTTCTTC. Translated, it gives CSAGRRANEQFF.

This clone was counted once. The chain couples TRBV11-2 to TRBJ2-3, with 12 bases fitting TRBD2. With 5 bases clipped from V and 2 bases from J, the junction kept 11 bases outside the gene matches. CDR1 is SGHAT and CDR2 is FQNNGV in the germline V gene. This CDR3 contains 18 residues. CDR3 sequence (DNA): TGTGCCAGCAGCCCCCGACTAGCGGGAGTGACTTACACAGATACGCAGTATTTT. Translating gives CASSPRLAGVTYTDTQYF.

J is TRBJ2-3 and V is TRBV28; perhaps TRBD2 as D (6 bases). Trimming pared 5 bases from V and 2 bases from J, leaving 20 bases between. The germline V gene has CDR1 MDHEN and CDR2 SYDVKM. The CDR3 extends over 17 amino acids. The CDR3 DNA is TGTGCCAGCAGTCCCCAACTGGCTAGCGCCTTCACAGATACGCAGTATTTT. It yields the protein CASSPQLASAFTDTQYF.

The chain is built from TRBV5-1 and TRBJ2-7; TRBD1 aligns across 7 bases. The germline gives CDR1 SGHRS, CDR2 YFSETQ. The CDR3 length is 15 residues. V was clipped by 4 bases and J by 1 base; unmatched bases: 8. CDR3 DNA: TGCGCCAGCAGCCAAACTAGGGACAGTTCCTACGAGCAGTACTTC. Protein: CASSQTRDSSYEQYF.

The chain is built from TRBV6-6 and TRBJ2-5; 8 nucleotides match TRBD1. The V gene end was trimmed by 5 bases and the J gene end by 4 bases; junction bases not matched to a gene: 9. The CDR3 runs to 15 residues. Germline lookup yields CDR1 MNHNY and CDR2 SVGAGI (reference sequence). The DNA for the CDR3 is TGTGCCAGCAGTCCGGACAGGGTTGGAGGAGAGACCCAGTACTTC. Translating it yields CASSPDRVGGETQYF.

CDR3 loop: CARHKGGRTDTQYF. The CDR3 bases are TGTGCCCGCCACAAAGGGGGGAGGACAGATACGCAGTATTTT. The rearrangement joins TRBV28 to TRBJ2-3; D may match TRBD1 or TRBD2 (6 bases each). The ends were cut back, 11 bases at V and 3 bases at J, with 18 bases in the middle. The V gene's germline CDR1 is MDHEN and CDR2 SYDVKM. The CDR3 spans 14 residues.

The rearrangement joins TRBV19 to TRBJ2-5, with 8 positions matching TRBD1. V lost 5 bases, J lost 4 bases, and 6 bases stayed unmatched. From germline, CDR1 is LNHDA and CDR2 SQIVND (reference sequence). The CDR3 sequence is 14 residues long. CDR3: CASSPRGRGETQYF. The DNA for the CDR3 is TGTGCCAGTAGTCCCAGGGGGCGCGGAGAGACCCAGTACTTC.

The CDR3 region is CAISEFRTYEQYF. In nucleotides, the CDR3 is TGTGCCATCAGTGAGTTTCGGACCTACGAGCAGTACTTC. This sequence joins TRBV10-3 and TRBJ2-7; D unresolved. This CDR3 region has 13 residues. Germline CDR1 and CDR2: ENHRY and SYGVKD. Between the trimmed V and J ends, which lost 1 base and 2 bases, there was a span of 6 bases.

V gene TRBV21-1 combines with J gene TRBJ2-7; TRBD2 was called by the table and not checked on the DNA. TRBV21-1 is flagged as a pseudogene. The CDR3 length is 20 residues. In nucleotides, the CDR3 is TGTGCCAGCAGCCCACAATACGGACAGGGGGCGGGACTAGCTCCTACGGTGCAGTACTTC. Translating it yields CASSPQYGQGAGLAPTVQYF.

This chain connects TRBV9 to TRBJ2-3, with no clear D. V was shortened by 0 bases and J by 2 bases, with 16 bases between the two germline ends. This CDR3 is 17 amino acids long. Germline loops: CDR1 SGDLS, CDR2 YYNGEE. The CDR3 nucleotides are TGTGCCAGCAGCGTAGCATTCGGACGCGAAGACACAGATACGCAGTATTTT. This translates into CASSVAFGREDTDTQYF.

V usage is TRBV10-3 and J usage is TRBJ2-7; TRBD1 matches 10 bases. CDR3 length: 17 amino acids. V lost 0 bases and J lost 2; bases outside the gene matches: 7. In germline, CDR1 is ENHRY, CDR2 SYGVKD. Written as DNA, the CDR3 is TGTGCCATCAGTGAGTCCCACGGACAGGGGGTGACCTACGAGCAGTACTTC. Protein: CAISESHGQGVTYEQYF.

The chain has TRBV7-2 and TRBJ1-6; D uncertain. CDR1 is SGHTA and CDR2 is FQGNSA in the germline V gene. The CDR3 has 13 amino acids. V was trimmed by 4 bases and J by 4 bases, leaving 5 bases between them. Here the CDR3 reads CASSSTYNSPLHF. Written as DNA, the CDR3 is TGTGCCAGCAGCTCAACGTATAATTCACCCCTCCACTTT. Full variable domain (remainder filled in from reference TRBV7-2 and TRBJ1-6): GAGVSQSPSNKVTEKGKDVELRCDPISGHTALYWYRQSLGQGLEFLIYFQGNSAPDKSGLPSDRFSAERTGGSVSTLTIQRTQQEDSAVYLCASSSTYNSPLHFGNGTRLTVT.

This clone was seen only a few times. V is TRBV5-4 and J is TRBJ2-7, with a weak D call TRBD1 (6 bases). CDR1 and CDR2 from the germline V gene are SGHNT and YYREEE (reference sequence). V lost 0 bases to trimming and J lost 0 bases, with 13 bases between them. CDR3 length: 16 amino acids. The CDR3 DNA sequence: TGTGCCAGCAGCTTGGCCCCAGGGGCCAGCTCCTACGAGCAGTACTTC. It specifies CASSLAPGASSYEQYF.

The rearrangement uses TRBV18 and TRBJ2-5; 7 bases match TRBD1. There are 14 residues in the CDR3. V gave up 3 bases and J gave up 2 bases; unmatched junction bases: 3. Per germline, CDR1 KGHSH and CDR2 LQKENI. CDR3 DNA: TGTGCCAGCTCACCGGGGACAGCTCAAGAGACCCAGTACTTC. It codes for CASSPGTAQETQYF.

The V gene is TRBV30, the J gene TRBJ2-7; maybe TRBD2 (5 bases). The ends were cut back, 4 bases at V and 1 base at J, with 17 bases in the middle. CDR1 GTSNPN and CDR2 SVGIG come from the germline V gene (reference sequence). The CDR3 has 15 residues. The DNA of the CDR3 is TGTGCCTGGAAACATGTACGAGCGGAGTCCTACGAGCAGTACTTC. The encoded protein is CAWKHVRAESYEQYF.

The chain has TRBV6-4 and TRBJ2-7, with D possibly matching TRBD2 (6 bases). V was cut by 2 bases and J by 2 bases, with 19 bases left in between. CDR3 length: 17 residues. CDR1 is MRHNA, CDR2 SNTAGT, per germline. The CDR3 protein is CASSDAGEARPAYEQYF. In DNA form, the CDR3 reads TGTGCCAGCAGTGACGCCGGGGAGGCCCGTCCAGCCTACGAGCAGTACTTC.

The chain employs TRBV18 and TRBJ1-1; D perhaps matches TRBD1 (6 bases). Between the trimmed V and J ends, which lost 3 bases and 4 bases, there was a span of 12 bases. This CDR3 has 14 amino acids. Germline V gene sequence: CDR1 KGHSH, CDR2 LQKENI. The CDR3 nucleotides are TGTGCCAGCTCACCCAGGGGTCCGGGCACTGAAGCTTTCTTT. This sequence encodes CASSPRGPGTEAFF. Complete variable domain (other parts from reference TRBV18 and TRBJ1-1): NAGVMQNPRHLVRRRGQEARLRCSPMKGHSHVYWYRQLPEEGLKFMVYLQKENIIDESGMPKERFSAEFPKEGPSILRIQQVVRGDSAAYFCASSPRGPGTEAFFGQGTRLTVV.

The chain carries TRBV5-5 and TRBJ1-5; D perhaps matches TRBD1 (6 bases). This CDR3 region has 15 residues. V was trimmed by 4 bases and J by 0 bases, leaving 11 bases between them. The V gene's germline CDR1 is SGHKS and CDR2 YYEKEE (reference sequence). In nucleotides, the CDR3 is TGTGCCAGCAGCCGCACAGGGAATAGCAATCAGCCCCAGCATTTT. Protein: CASSRTGNSNQPQHF.

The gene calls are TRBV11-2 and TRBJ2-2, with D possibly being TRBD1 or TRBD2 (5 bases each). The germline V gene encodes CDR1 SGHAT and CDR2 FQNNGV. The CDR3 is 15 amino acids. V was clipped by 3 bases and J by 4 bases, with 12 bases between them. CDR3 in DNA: TGTGCCAGCAGCTTCGGGACGGGGCGCACCGGGGAGCTGTTTTTT. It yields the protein CASSFGTGRTGELFF.

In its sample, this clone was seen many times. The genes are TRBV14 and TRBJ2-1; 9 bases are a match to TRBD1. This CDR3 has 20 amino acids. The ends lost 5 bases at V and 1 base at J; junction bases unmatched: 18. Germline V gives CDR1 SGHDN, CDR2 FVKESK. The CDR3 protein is CASSFTTGTGKFESYNEQFF. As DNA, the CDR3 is TGTGCCAGCAGCTTTACGACCGGGACAGGGAAGTTTGAGTCCTACAATGAGCAGTTCTTC.